This T cell receptor beta chain was sequenced in a study of monozygotic twins with cystic fibrosis. Study-wide findings and caveats: Nucleotide-identical clonotype sharing was significantly higher within monozygotic CF twin pairs than between unrelated CF individuals. V usage most resembled the co-twin in 13 of 16 pairs. The repertoire was suggested to be naive-dominated, clonality median around 0.01.

This clone was seen a single time. Its antigen is unknown. TCRdb's table, derived via immunoSEQ multiplex PCR, lists solely in-frame clones and lacks some. The sample holds 900 to 1,300 clones, just over 90% seen once. CDR1 SGHNT and CDR2 YYREEE come from the germline V gene (reference sequence). V was shortened by 3 bases and J by 9 bases, with 12 bases between the two germline ends. This CDR3 comprises 13 residues. The material sequenced was blood. The chain couples TRBV5-4 to TRBJ2-2; D possibly uses TRBD1 or TRBD2 (6 bases each). The clonotype was recovered from a boy younger than 18 with cystic fibrosis. CDR3 region: CASSWTGGRELFF. CDR3 bases: TGTGCCAGCAGCTGGACCGGGGGCAGGGAGCTGTTTTTT. The full variable domain, with the rest looked up from reference TRBV5-4 and TRBJ2-2, is ETGVTQSPTHLIKTRGQQVTLRCSSQSGHNTVSWYQQALGQGPQFIFQYYREEENGRGNFPPRFSGLQFPNYSSELNVNALELDDSALYLCASSWTGGRELFFGEGSRLTVL.